These T cell receptor beta chains were read from a single sample in a study of blood T cell repertoires in COVID-19. TCRdb's table, derived via immunoSEQ multiplex PCR, lists solely in-frame clones and lacks some. This sample has 150,000 to 200,000 clones; approximately 86% occur once, and the top ten carry 0.85% to 0.95%. Specimen: peripheral blood. The source of these receptors is a man in his 60s with COVID-19, enrolled during active disease. The CDR3 runs from the conserved cysteine through the conserved F or W. The order of the fields is J gene, V gene, D gene, clone size, CDR3 DNA, CDR3 protein. D genes are given only for firm matches. Expanded clones are given a class, and other clones once, few, many or no size at all.

J gene: TRBJ2-5; V gene: TRBV13; D gene: TRBD1; clone size: .; CDR3 DNA: TGTGCCAGCAGCCATACCCTGGGACAGCAAGAGACCCAGTACTTC; CDR3 protein: CASSHTLGQQETQYF
J gene: TRBJ2-3; V gene: TRBV9; D gene: TRBD2; clone size: few; CDR3 DNA: TGTGCCAGCAGCGTAGTGGGACTAGCTAAAACAGATACGCAGTATTTT; CDR3 protein: CASSVVGLAKTDTQYF
J gene: TRBJ1-1; V gene: TRBV15; D gene: .; clone size: .; CDR3 DNA: TGTGCCACAGACTCAGGGGTGGGCACTGAAGCTTTCTTT; CDR3 protein: CATDSGVGTEAFF
J gene: TRBJ1-1; V gene: TRBV11-2; D gene: .; clone size: .; CDR3 DNA: TGTGCCAGCAGCTTAACAATGAACACTGAAGCTTTCTTT; CDR3 protein: CASSLTMNTEAFF
J gene: TRBJ1-4; V gene: TRBV5-6; D gene: TRBD1; clone size: .; CDR3 DNA: TGTGCCAGCAGCCACAGGGGACTTACTAATGAAAAACTGTTTTTT; CDR3 protein: CASSHRGLTNEKLFF
J gene: TRBJ1-1; V gene: TRBV5-6; D gene: .; clone size: few; CDR3 DNA: TGTGCCAGCAGCCCACAGCTATTGGGCACTGAAGCTTTCTTT; CDR3 protein: CASSPQLLGTEAFF
J gene: TRBJ2-1; V gene: TRBV6-5; D gene: TRBD2; clone size: .; CDR3 DNA: TGTGCCAGCAGTTACATCACGGGGGGGAACAATGAGCAGTTCTTC; CDR3 protein: CASSYITGGNNEQFF
J gene: TRBJ2-5; V gene: TRBV5-1; D gene: TRBD1; clone size: .; CDR3 DNA: TGCGCCAGCAGCTTGACAGGGGGTAGAGAGACCCAGTACTTC; CDR3 protein: CASSLTGGRETQYF
J gene: TRBJ1-1; V gene: TRBV20-1; D gene: TRBD1; clone size: .; CDR3 DNA: TGCAGTGCTGCCGGGACAGACGAAGCTTTCTTT; CDR3 protein: CSAAGTDEAFF
J gene: TRBJ1-4; V gene: TRBV3-1/TRBV3-2; D gene: .; clone size: .; CDR3 DNA: TGTGCCAGCAGCCAAGTCAGTGAAAAACTGTTTTTT; CDR3 protein: CASSQVSEKLFF
J gene: TRBJ2-2; V gene: TRBV30; D gene: .; clone size: .; CDR3 DNA: TGTGCCTGGAGTGTAAGACAGACATCGAACACCGGGGAGCTGTTTTTT; CDR3 protein: CAWSVRQTSNTGELFF
J gene: TRBJ2-5; V gene: TRBV7-6; D gene: TRBD2; clone size: .; CDR3 DNA: TGTGCCAGCAGCTCTAACCCCGGGGGGGAACAAGAGACCCAGTACTTC; CDR3 protein: CASSSNPGGEQETQYF
J gene: TRBJ1-2; V gene: TRBV7-9; D gene: .; clone size: .; CDR3 DNA: TGTGCCAGCAGCTCGCGGGAGGACCGCTATGGCTACACCTTC; CDR3 protein: CASSSREDRYGYTF
J gene: TRBJ1-6; V gene: TRBV7-9; D gene: .; clone size: .; CDR3 DNA: TGTGCCAGCCGGAGTGGGGGGGCGAACAATTCACCCCTCCACTTT; CDR3 protein: CASRSGGANNSPLHF
J gene: TRBJ2-5; V gene: TRBV18; D gene: .; clone size: once; CDR3 DNA: TGTGCCAGCTCGCGAGGGAGAGAGACCCAGTACTTC; CDR3 protein: CASSRGRETQYF
J gene: TRBJ2-7; V gene: TRBV5-1; D gene: TRBD1; clone size: .; CDR3 DNA: TGCGCCAGCAGCTCCGGGACAGGGTCCTACGAGCAGTACTTC; CDR3 protein: CASSSGTGSYEQYF
J gene: TRBJ2-2; V gene: TRBV2; D gene: .; clone size: .; CDR3 DNA: TGTGCCAGCAGCCAGGGTTTCGGGGAGCTGTTTTTT; CDR3 protein: CASSQGFGELFF
J gene: TRBJ2-2; V gene: TRBV5-1; D gene: .; clone size: .; CDR3 DNA: TGCGCCAGCACACCGGCCGGAGGGAGCACCGGGGAGCTGTTTTTT; CDR3 protein: CASTPAGGSTGELFF
J gene: TRBJ2-2; V gene: TRBV5-1; D gene: .; clone size: .; CDR3 DNA: TGCGCCAGCAGCAATGGGCCGAACACCGGGGAGCTGTTTTTT; CDR3 protein: CASSNGPNTGELFF
J gene: TRBJ2-5; V gene: TRBV30; D gene: TRBD2; clone size: once; CDR3 DNA: TGTGCCTGGGGGACTAGAGGCGAGACCCAGTACTTC; CDR3 protein: CAWGTRGETQYF
J gene: TRBJ1-6; V gene: TRBV21-1; D gene: .; clone size: few; CDR3 DNA: TGTGCCACCAGCAAAAGAGGACAGGGGTGCAATTCACCCCTCCACTTT; CDR3 protein: CATSKRGQGCNSPLHF
J gene: TRBJ1-1; V gene: TRBV19; D gene: TRBD1; clone size: .; CDR3 DNA: TGTGCCAGTAGTCTCGGGACAGACTACACTGAAGCTTTCTTT; CDR3 protein: CASSLGTDYTEAFF
J gene: TRBJ1-3; V gene: TRBV7-8; D gene: .; clone size: .; CDR3 DNA: TGTGCCAGCAGCCAAACCTCCGACGGGTGGAACACCATATATTTT; CDR3 protein: CASSQTSDGWNTIYF
J gene: TRBJ1-3; V gene: TRBV19; D gene: .; clone size: .; CDR3 DNA: TGTGCCACAGGGTCACAGAGCTCTGGAAACACCATATATTTT; CDR3 protein: CATGSQSSGNTIYF
J gene: TRBJ2-1; V gene: TRBV24-1; D gene: TRBD1; clone size: few; CDR3 DNA: TGTGCCACCAGTGATTGGGGACAGGGAGACAGCAATGAGCAGTTCTTC; CDR3 protein: CATSDWGQGDSNEQFF
J gene: TRBJ2-3; V gene: TRBV7-6; D gene: .; clone size: .; CDR3 DNA: TGTGCCAGCAGCGAAGCCTCATCCCCCACAGATACGCAGTATTTT; CDR3 protein: CASSEASSPTDTQYF
J gene: TRBJ2-3; V gene: TRBV5-1; D gene: .; clone size: .; CDR3 DNA: TGCGCCAGCAGCTTGGGGAGCTCATGGGGCACAGATACGCAGTATTTT; CDR3 protein: CASSLGSSWGTDTQYF
J gene: TRBJ2-5; V gene: TRBV2; D gene: .; clone size: .; CDR3 DNA: TGTGCCAGCAACCTAGAAATTCAAGAGACCCAGTACTTC; CDR3 protein: CASNLEIQETQYF
J gene: TRBJ2-3; V gene: TRBV11-3; D gene: .; clone size: .; CDR3 DNA: TGTGCCAGCAGCCGGAGCGCCGCGATGACAGATACGCAGTATTTT; CDR3 protein: CASSRSAAMTDTQYF
J gene: TRBJ1-1; V gene: TRBV29-1; D gene: TRBD1; clone size: once; CDR3 DNA: TGCAGCGTGTCGGGACAGGGGAACACTGAAGCTTTCTTT; CDR3 protein: CSVSGQGNTEAFF
J gene: TRBJ2-3; V gene: TRBV2; D gene: TRBD2; clone size: .; CDR3 DNA: TGTGCCAGCAGCCTTGGGACTAGCGGGAGCTCAGATACGCAGTATTTT; CDR3 protein: CASSLGTSGSSDTQYF
J gene: TRBJ2-4; V gene: TRBV19; D gene: .; clone size: .; CDR3 DNA: TGTGCCACCGGAGAACAGGGTCTTAAGGCCAAAAACATTCAGTACTTC; CDR3 protein: CATGEQGLKAKNIQYF
J gene: TRBJ2-4; V gene: TRBV6-6; D gene: .; clone size: .; CDR3 DNA: TGTGCCAGCAGGCCCCCACAGGGACGAGCCAAAAACATTCAGTACTTC; CDR3 protein: CASRPPQGRAKNIQYF
J gene: TRBJ1-5; V gene: TRBV5-4; D gene: .; clone size: .; CDR3 DNA: TGTGCCAGCAGCTTGGCGCCAGACTCCAATCAGCCCCAGCATTTT; CDR3 protein: CASSLAPDSNQPQHF
J gene: TRBJ2-5; V gene: TRBV4-1; D gene: .; clone size: .; CDR3 DNA: TGCGCCAGCAGCCAAGAGGGGGCTTCAGAGACCCAGTACTTC; CDR3 protein: CASSQEGASETQYF
J gene: TRBJ1-5; V gene: TRBV27; D gene: .; clone size: .; CDR3 DNA: TGTGCCAGCTCGGACTTTTATAGCAATCAGCCCCAGCATTTT; CDR3 protein: CASSDFYSNQPQHF
J gene: TRBJ1-1; V gene: TRBV30; D gene: TRBD1; clone size: few; CDR3 DNA: TGTGCCTGGGGGACAGGCCGGCCTGATTCTGAAGCTTTCTTT; CDR3 protein: CAWGTGRPDSEAFF
J gene: TRBJ1-4; V gene: TRBV5-6; D gene: TRBD1; clone size: .; CDR3 DNA: TGTGCCAGCAGCTTGGGACAGGGGGCTAATGAAAAACTGTTTTTT; CDR3 protein: CASSLGQGANEKLFF
J gene: TRBJ1-5; V gene: TRBV18; D gene: .; clone size: few; CDR3 DNA: TGTGCCAGCTCACACGACTATCCTAATCAGCCCCAGCATTTT; CDR3 protein: CASSHDYPNQPQHF
J gene: TRBJ2-1; V gene: TRBV2; D gene: .; clone size: .; CDR3 DNA: TGTGCCAGCAGCGGGGATAGCTCCTACAATGAGCAGTTCTTC; CDR3 protein: CASSGDSSYNEQFF